The clone carrying this T cell receptor (beta chain) was observed many times. Its antigen is not identified. This entry comes from a study of spatial heterogeneity in lung cancer. Turning to the study itself: Follow-up PBMC samples were sequenced when available, at a median of around 23 months after resection. In raw reads, more than 8.5 appearances on average were recorded for each unique TCR and UMI combination. Study-wide results and limits: Blood showed ubiquitous tumor TCRs more often at resection than at routine follow-up.

Per the germline V gene, CDR1 is DFQATT and CDR2 is SNEGSKA (reference sequence). The CDR3 spans 15 residues. V was shortened by 6 bases and J by 6 bases, with 21 bases between the two germline ends. Each molecule of TCR cDNA was tagged with one unique molecular identifier. MiXCR was run by TCRdb on the 5' RACE reads, yielding one entry per CDR3 protein. The sample lists about 47,000 distinct CDR3 sequences, less than 9.5% occurring once. Regarding time point: blood at routine non-recurrence follow-up after resection. The authors sequenced whole RNA from tumor, nontumor lung or frozen PBMC without sorting.

This sequence was found in a female donor with early-stage non-small cell lung cancer. The chain has TRBV20-1 and TRBJ2-1; TRBD2 is a possible D gene (5 bases). The material was PBMCs, obtained at follow-up. The CDR3 sequence: CSASGGTKWGNEQFF. The DNA for the CDR3 is TGCAGTGCCAGCGGCGGAACCAAATGGGGCAATGAGCAGTTCTTC.